Sequencing of this TCR beta chain was carried out in a study of cytomegalovirus exposure and HLA in healthy donors. Per germline, CDR1 ENHRY and CDR2 SYGVKD. Trimming pared 10 bases from V and 4 bases from J, leaving 19 bases between. This CDR3 region has 14 residues. The repertoire was sequenced with immunoSEQ multiplex PCR; TCRdb's copy has only in-frame clones and lacks some. Of some 72,000 clones listed, 90% to 96% are singletons. This clone was seen only once. This TCR was recovered from a man younger than 35 in good health and CMV-seropositive. Material for sequencing was PBMCs. This chain uses TRBV10-3 with TRBJ2-5; maybe TRBD1 (6 bases). The CDR3 reads CASSTQGTSETQYF. The DNA of the CDR3 is TGTGCCAGTTCTACCCAGGGGACCTCAGAGACCCAGTACTTC.